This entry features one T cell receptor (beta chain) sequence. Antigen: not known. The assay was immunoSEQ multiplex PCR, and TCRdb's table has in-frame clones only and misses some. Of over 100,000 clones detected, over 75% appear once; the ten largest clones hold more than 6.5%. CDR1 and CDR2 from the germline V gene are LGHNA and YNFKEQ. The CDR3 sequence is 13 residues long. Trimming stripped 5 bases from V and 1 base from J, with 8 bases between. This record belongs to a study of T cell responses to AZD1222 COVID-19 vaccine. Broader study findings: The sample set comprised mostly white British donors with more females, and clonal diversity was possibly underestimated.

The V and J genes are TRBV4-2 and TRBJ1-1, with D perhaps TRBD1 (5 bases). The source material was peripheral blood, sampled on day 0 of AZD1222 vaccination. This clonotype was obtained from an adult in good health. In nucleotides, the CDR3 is TGTGCCAGCAGCGGGGCGGGGAACACTGAAGCTTTCTTT. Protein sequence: CASSGAGNTEAFF.